Listed here are 28 T cell receptor beta chains from one sample, sequenced in a study of beta chain features in type 1 diabetes. The investigators reverse transcribed all of the isolated RNA, so they sequenced expressed TCRB transcripts. Sequencing was performed with immunoSEQ multiplex PCR; in TCRdb, only in-frame clones are kept and a portion is missing. The table lists roughly 250,000 clones, about 63% of them singletons, with around 0.05% in the top ten. Specimen: naive CD4+ T cells from blood. These receptors were taken from a man in his thirties or forties in good health.

This clone has just one count. The chain has TRBV6-5 and TRBJ2-7; 8 bases line up with TRBD1. V shed 6 bases, J shed 5 bases, and the junction held 9 bases outside the gene matches. Looked up from germline, CDR1 is MNHEY and CDR2 is SVGAGI. CDR3 length: 14 residues. The DNA of the CDR3 is TGTGCCAGCAGGCCCGGAGACAGGGGAGACGAGCAGTACTTC. This gives the protein CASRPGDRGDEQYF.

The genes are TRBV7-2 and TRBJ1-1; D call uncertain. The CDR3 spans 13 residues. CDR1 and CDR2 from the germline V gene are SGHTA and FQGNSA. V lost 4 bases and J 4 bases, leaving 10 bases between the germline ends. The CDR3: CASSSMMSTEAFF. CDR3 in DNA: TGTGCCAGCAGCTCCATGATGAGCACTGAAGCTTTCTTT.

The genes are TRBV29-1 and TRBJ2-5; 9 bases fit TRBD1. The V gene end was trimmed by 4 bases and the J gene end by 0 bases; junction bases not matched to a gene: 0. The CDR3 extends over 13 amino acids. The germline gives CDR1 SQVTM, CDR2 ANQGSEA. In DNA form, the CDR3 reads TGCAGCGTTGGACAGGGGGACCAAGAGACCCAGTACTTC. Translating it yields CSVGQGDQETQYF.

The chain carries TRBV30 and TRBJ2-7, with 7 bases identical to TRBD1. Germline-derived CDR1 and CDR2 are GTSNPN and SVGIG (reference sequence). V was clipped by 4 bases and J by 2 bases; unmatched bases: 5. This CDR3 comprises 13 residues. The CDR3 loop is CAWTPRGTYEQYF. The DNA for the CDR3 is TGTGCCTGGACCCCCAGGGGGACCTACGAGCAGTACTTC. The full variable domain, in which reference TRBV30 and TRBJ2-7 provide the parts outside the CDR3, is SQTIHQWPATLVQPVGSPLSLECTVEGTSNPNLYWYRQAAGRGLQLLFYSVGIGQISSEVPQNLSASRPQDRQFILSSKKLLLSDSGFYLCAWTPRGTYEQYFGPGTRLTVT.

This clone was seen more than once but under ten times. The J gene is TRBJ2-1, the V gene TRBV30, with 8 bases aligning to TRBD1. The CDR3 sequence is 15 residues long. The germline V gene has CDR1 GTSNPN and CDR2 SVGIG (reference sequence). V dropped 4 bases and J dropped 5; count of bases not matched to a gene: 10. As DNA, the CDR3 is TGTGCCTGGAACCCGGACAGGGTCGGCCACAATGAGCAGTTCTTC. This sequence encodes CAWNPDRVGHNEQFF.

This clone was seen only a few times. The V call is TRBV7-9, the J call TRBJ2-4; 8 bases map to TRBD1. The J segment lost 3 bases and the V segment lost 5 bases, leaving 6 bases of the junction unmatched. Germline loops: CDR1 SEHNR, CDR2 FQNEAQ (reference sequence). This CDR3 has 15 amino acids. The CDR3 sequence: CASSRGTGVKNIQYF. CDR3 nucleotides: TGTGCCAGCAGCAGGGGGACAGGAGTCAAAAACATTCAGTACTTC. Filled out from reference TRBV7-9 and TRBJ2-4, the complete variable domain reads DTGVSQNPRHKITKRGQNVTFRCDPISEHNRLYWYRQTLGQGPEFLTYFQNEAQLEKSRLLSDRFSAERPKGSFSTLEIQRTEQGDSAMYLCASSRGTGVKNIQYFGAGTRLSVL.

The chain recombines TRBV7-9 with TRBJ1-1, with no clear D. The V gene lost 8 bases and the J gene lost 1 base, with 8 bases spanning the gap. This CDR3 is built from 12 residues. The germline CDR1 and CDR2 sequences are SEHNR and FQNEAQ (reference sequence). CDR3: CASYRSNTEAFF. In DNA, the CDR3 is TGTGCCAGCTACCGATCGAACACTGAAGCTTTCTTT.

V is TRBV19 and J is TRBJ2-1, with D possibly being TRBD1 or TRBD2 (5 bases each). The V end lost 7 bases, the J end lost 5 bases, and 15 bases lay between the germline ends. This CDR3 comprises 14 residues. Germline V gene data show CDR1 as LNHDA and CDR2 as SQIVND (reference sequence). Written as DNA, the CDR3 is TGTGCCAGTAATTTCCCGGGACGCAACAATGAGCAGTTCTTC. This encodes CASNFPGRNNEQFF.

The chain uses TRBV18 and TRBJ1-1; 9 bases map to TRBD1. The V segment lost 2 bases and the J segment 6 bases; nucleotides outside the gene matches: 7. Germline loops: CDR1 KGHSH, CDR2 LQKENI. The CDR3 runs 15 residues. The CDR3 sequence: CASSPSGQGIAEAFF. CDR3 sequence (DNA): TGTGCCAGCTCACCATCCGGACAGGGGATCGCTGAAGCTTTCTTT.

For this clone: Different DNA sequences within this sample yield the same CDR3. The chain recombines TRBV30 with TRBJ1-2; weak D call: TRBD1 (5 bases). Germline V gene data show CDR1 as GTSNPN and CDR2 as SVGIG (reference sequence). The V and J ends lost 3 bases and 5 bases respectively, with 7 bases between them. The CDR3 runs to 11 residues. The CDR3 DNA reads as TGTGCCTGGAGCCAGGGTTATGGCTACACCTTC. This translates into CAWSQGYGYTF. Drawing the rest from reference TRBV30 and TRBJ1-2, the complete variable domain is SQTIHQWPATLVQPVGSPLSLECTVEGTSNPNLYWYRQAAGRGLQLLFYSVGIGQISSEVPQNLSASRPQDRQFILSSKKLLLSDSGFYLCAWSQGYGYTFGSGTRLTVV.

This clone turned up a few times. The CDR3 sequence: CSGSTGHLNIQYF. CDR3 bases: TGCAGCGGGTCCACAGGCCACCTAAACATTCAGTACTTC. This rearrangement joins TRBV29-1 to TRBJ2-4; a possible D gene is TRBD1 (5 bases). Germline values: CDR1 SQVTM, CDR2 ANQGSEA. Trimming cost V 7 bases and J 6 bases, with 16 bases left between them. The CDR3 loop spans 13 amino acids.

The chain recombines TRBV25-1 with TRBJ1-6, with 10 bases lining up with TRBD1. V lost 4 bases, J lost 5 bases, and 2 bases stayed unmatched. CDR3 length equals 15 residues. CDR1 MGHDK and CDR2 SYGVNS come from the germline V gene. CDR3 amino acids: CASSGGTGDNSPLHF. CDR3 DNA: TGTGCCAGCAGTGGCGGGACAGGGGATAATTCACCCCTCCACTTT.

The rearrangement joins TRBV9 to TRBJ2-6; no clear D gene. CDR3 length: 18 residues. Per germline, CDR1 SGDLS and CDR2 YYNGEE. Trimming cost V 0 bases and J 0 bases, with 13 bases left between them. DNA for the CDR3: TGTGCCAGCAGCGTAGGGGAAGGGCCGAGCTCTGGGGCCAACGTCCTGACTTTC. It specifies CASSVGEGPSSGANVLTF.

There are a few counts of this clone. The chain carries TRBV7-8 and TRBJ2-3, with 14 bases matching TRBD2. The ends lost 4 bases at V and 12 bases at J; junction bases unmatched: 6. CDR1 and CDR2 (germline): SGHVS, FQNEAQ. This CDR3 spans 14 amino acids. In DNA, the CDR3 is TGTGCCAGCAGCTCCGGACTAGCGGGGGGCCTACAGTATTTT. This codes for CASSSGLAGGLQYF.

This clone was seen more than once but under ten times. The chain recombines TRBV29-1 with TRBJ1-1; D might be TRBD1 (5 bases). V lost 4 bases, J lost 6 bases, and 18 bases lay in between. The CDR3 covers 14 residues. Germline lookup yields CDR1 SQVTM and CDR2 ANQGSEA. CDR3: CSVVDRQRGAEAFF. The CDR3 nucleotides are TGCAGCGTTGTGGACCGCCAAAGGGGAGCTGAAGCTTTCTTT.

The chain carries TRBV6-5 and TRBJ2-3; 8 nucleotides agree with TRBD1. CDR1 is MNHEY and CDR2 is SVGAGI in the germline V gene. The CDR3 runs to 14 residues. J lost 3 bases, V lost 7 bases, and 6 bases had no gene match. The CDR3 region is CASTDRVGTDTQYF. The CDR3 DNA sequence: TGTGCCAGCACGGACAGGGTAGGAACAGATACGCAGTATTTT.

This clone was seen a handful of times. The chain is built from TRBV10-3 and TRBJ2-1; D uncertain. This CDR3 comprises 13 residues. Trimming stripped 7 bases from V and 4 bases from J, with 11 bases between. Looked up from germline, CDR1 is ENHRY and CDR2 is SYGVKD. The CDR3 loop is CAIKPAAYNEQFF. CDR3 sequence (DNA): TGTGCCATCAAACCCGCGGCATACAATGAGCAGTTCTTC.

A single count supports this clone. The chain carries TRBV7-2 and TRBJ2-1; weak D call: TRBD2 (5 bases). V lost 5 bases, J lost 8 bases, and 13 bases lay in between. CDR3 size: 13 residues. Germline CDR1 SGHTA, CDR2 FQGNSA. The DNA for the CDR3 is TGTGCCAGCAGCCTACCAACTAGGCATGAGCAGTTCTTC. Amino acids: CASSLPTRHEQFF.

V gene TRBV10-3 combines with J gene TRBJ2-5; 11 nucleotides match TRBD2. From germline, CDR1 is ENHRY and CDR2 SYGVKD. V lost 7 bases to trimming and J lost 2 bases; unmatched junction nucleotides: 9. This CDR3 has 16 amino acids. CDR3 sequence reads: CAIKASGGRRQETQYF. The CDR3 DNA reads as TGTGCCATCAAGGCTAGCGGGGGGCGGAGACAAGAGACCCAGTACTTC.

V and J are TRBV2 and TRBJ2-1; 7 bases fit TRBD2. Germline CDR1 is SNHLY and CDR2 is FYNNEI. This CDR3 contains 14 residues. V dropped 7 bases and J dropped 0; count of bases not matched to a gene: 3. The CDR3 DNA reads as TGTGCCAGCAAGGGCGGGAGCTCCTACAATGAGCAGTTCTTC. It is translated as CASKGGSSYNEQFF.

The V and J genes are TRBV25-1 and TRBJ2-5, with D tentatively TRBD2 (6 bases). CDR1 MGHDK and CDR2 SYGVNS come from the germline V gene. CDR3 length: 13 amino acids. Trimming removed 4 bases from V and 5 bases from J, with 11 bases in between. The CDR3 DNA follows: TGTGCCAGCAGTGGCGCCCGGGGGGAGACCCAGTACTTC. It encodes CASSGARGETQYF.

V gene TRBV4-3 combines with J gene TRBJ2-6, with a tentative D call TRBD1 (6 bases). Looked up from germline, CDR1 is LGHNA and CDR2 is YSLEER. The CDR3 is 15 amino acids. Deletions cut 5 bases from V and 3 bases from J, with 11 bases between. The CDR3 region is CASSSTGFGANVLTF. The CDR3 nucleotides are TGCGCCAGCAGCTCAACAGGGTTTGGGGCCAACGTCCTGACTTTC.

This chain links TRBV13 with TRBJ1-3, with 10 bases lining up with TRBD1. Germline CDR1 and CDR2: PRHDT and FYEKMQ (reference sequence). The CDR3 has 17 amino acids. The trim removed 3 bases at V and 0 bases at J, leaving 5 bases unmatched. CDR3 sequence reads: CASSLGDRGVSGNTIYF. The CDR3 nucleotides are TGTGCCAGCAGCTTGGGGGACAGGGGCGTCTCTGGAAACACCATATATTTT. The full variable domain, rest sourced from reference TRBV13 and TRBJ1-3, is AAGVIQSPRHLIKEKRETATLKCYPIPRHDTVYWYQQGPGQDPQFLISFYEKMQSDKGSIPDRFSAQQFSDYHSELNMSSLELGDSALYFCASSLGDRGVSGNTIYFGEGSWLTVV.

V and J are TRBV7-8 and TRBJ2-3; 8 bases line up with TRBD1. The V segment lost 5 bases and the J segment 0 bases; nucleotides outside the gene matches: 4. Germline V gene sequence: CDR1 SGHVS, CDR2 FQNEAQ. The CDR3 runs 15 residues. The CDR3 DNA reads TGTGCCAGCAGCCAGAGGGACAGGAGCACAGATACGCAGTATTTT. Translation: CASSQRDRSTDTQYF.

The chain has TRBV7-9 and TRBJ2-7, with 11 bases identical to TRBD2. In germline, CDR1 is SEHNR, CDR2 FQNEAQ (reference sequence). V shed 5 bases and J 2 bases; nucleotides not matched to a gene: 5. CDR3 length equals 15 residues. The CDR3 region has the DNA TGTGCCAGCAGCCCCCGGGGACTAGCGGCCTACGAGCAGTACTTC. Amino acid sequence: CASSPRGLAAYEQYF.

V and J are TRBV30 and TRBJ1-1; 7 nucleotides line up with TRBD1. Trimming cost V 4 bases and J 3 bases; bases outside gene matches: 8. From germline, CDR1 is GTSNPN and CDR2 SVGIG (reference sequence). The CDR3 contains 14 residues. The CDR3 nucleotides are TGTGCCTGGAATACCGGGGACAGCGACACTGAAGCTTTCTTT. Amino acid sequence: CAWNTGDSDTEAFF.

This chain links TRBV5-1 with TRBJ2-7; possibly TRBD1 for D (6 bases). Looked up from germline, CDR1 is SGHRS and CDR2 is YFSETQ. V was cut by 0 bases and J by 3 bases, with 10 bases left in between. The CDR3 runs 14 residues. CDR3 in amino acids: CASSLVSGDYEQYF. The DNA for the CDR3 is TGCGCCAGCAGCTTGGTTTCAGGGGACTACGAGCAGTACTTC.

The chain has TRBV7-2 and TRBJ1-2; D is unclear. Trimming pared 6 bases from V and 6 bases from J, leaving 20 bases between. Germline values: CDR1 SGHTA, CDR2 FQGNSA. There are 15 residues in the CDR3. The CDR3 here is CASRENGRLPDGYTF. The CDR3 region has the DNA TGTGCCAGCAGGGAGAACGGACGGCTTCCAGATGGCTACACCTTC. The entire variable domain, with the rest obtained from reference TRBV7-2 and TRBJ1-2, is as follows: GAGVSQSPSNKVTEKGKDVELRCDPISGHTALYWYRQSLGQGLEFLIYFQGNSAPDKSGLPSDRFSAERTGGSVSTLTIQRTQQEDSAVYLCASRENGRLPDGYTFGSGTRLTVV.